One sample yielded the 30 T cell receptor beta chains listed below, sequenced in a study of CD8 T cells in ankylosing spondylitis. In TCRdb, the 5' RACE reads were re-called with MiXCR into one record per CDR3 protein. The profile shows about 220,000 distinct CDR3 sequences, 25% to 30% of them singletons. The sample taken for sequencing was blood, either unsorted or a sorted T cell fraction (not recorded which). All receptors derive from a male donor with ankylosing spondylitis or in good health (not recorded which).

The chain carries TRBV6-1 and TRBJ1-1; maybe TRBD1 (5 bases). The CDR3 runs 15 residues. CDR1 MNHNS and CDR2 SASEGT come from the germline V gene. Trimming cost V 0 bases and J 4 bases, with 12 bases left between them. The CDR3, as DNA: TGTGCCAGCAGTGAAGCGGGAGGGGCGATCACTGAAGCTTTCTTT. This codes for CASSEAGGAITEAFF.

This clonotype came up many times. The chain employs TRBV5-1 and TRBJ1-4; 9 bases match TRBD1. The germline CDR1 and CDR2 sequences are SGHRS and YFSETQ. After removal of 0 bases from V and 5 bases from J, the junction contained 2 bases not matched to a gene. The CDR3 is made up of 15 amino acids. The CDR3 spells CASSLGGQGNEKLFF. DNA for the CDR3: TGCGCCAGCAGCTTGGGGGGACAGGGAAATGAAAAACTGTTTTTT. The variable domain in full, with the rest retrieved from reference TRBV5-1 and TRBJ1-4, is KAGVTQTPRYLIKTRGQQVTLSCSPISGHRSVSWYQQTPGQGLQFLFEYFSETQRNKGNFPGRFSGRQFSNSRSEMNVSTLELGDSALYLCASSLGGQGNEKLFFGSGTQLSVL.

This clonotype showed up just once. As DNA, the CDR3 is TGTGCCAGCAGTCAGGCGAAGGCCACAGATACGCAGTATTTT. It codes for CASSQAKATDTQYF. This chain joins TRBV6-1 and TRBJ2-3; D gene uncertain. This CDR3 contains 14 residues. The germline gives CDR1 MNHNS, CDR2 SASEGT. V lost 5 bases to trimming and J lost 2 bases, with 11 bases between them.

Note on this clonotype: This sequence may be a read error, since a much larger clone differs from it by one base. V gene TRBV5-6 combines with J gene TRBJ2-7; D is unresolved. CDR1 and CDR2 from the germline V gene are SGHDT and YYEEEE. The CDR3 runs to 11 residues. V lost 4 bases, J lost 5 bases, and 7 bases lay in between. This chain's CDR3 is CASSQIHEQYF. The CDR3, as DNA: TGTGCCAGCAGCCAAATCCACGAGCAGTACTTC.

This clonotype was observed once. The CDR3 here is CASRPRGSYNSPLHF. Here the CDR3 DNA reads TGTGCCAGCAGGCCCAGGGGGTCCTATAATTCACCCCTCCACTTT. V gene TRBV12-3 or TRBV12-4 combines with J gene TRBJ1-6, with 7 bases fitting TRBD1. The CDR3 has 15 amino acids. Trimming took 6 bases from V and 1 from J; bases not matched to a gene: 3.

This clonotype was counted only a few times. This chain joins TRBV7-6 and TRBJ2-1; D is perhaps TRBD2 (5 bases). The CDR3 extends over 17 amino acids. Germline assignment: CDR1 SGHVS and CDR2 FNYEAQ. V was trimmed by 1 base and J by 2 bases, leaving 15 bases between them. The CDR3 DNA is TGTGCCAGCAGCTTAGGCCCCAGAGGGCGAGCCTACAATGAGCAGTTCTTC. Amino acids: CASSLGPRGRAYNEQFF.

Comment on this clonotype: This may be a read error, as it is one base from a much larger clone. CDR3 sequence: CASSQVPAGGTTGKLFF. CDR3 nucleotide sequence: TGTGCCAGCAGCCAAGTTCCAGCGGGAGGGACCACCGGGAAGCTGTTTTTT. The J gene is TRBJ2-2, the V gene TRBV3-1; TRBD2 matches at 10 bases. The germline CDR1 and CDR2 sequences are LGHDT and YNNKEL (reference sequence). CDR3 length: 17 amino acids.

Ten or more counts support this clonotype. Germline is not matched at one junction end, which may reflect a read error. The chain carries TRBV6-5 and TRBJ2-2; TRBD2 aligns across 9 bases. Germline CDR1 is MNHEY and CDR2 is SVGAGI. The CDR3 covers 17 residues. DNA for the CDR3: TGTGCCAGCAGTTCCCCGGTGGCCCTTGGGGGCGGGGGGGGGCTGTTTTTT. Amino acids: CASSSPVALGGGGGLFF.

In its sample, this clonotype was seen many times. The chain carries TRBV5-1 and TRBJ1-1, with 8 bases lining up with TRBD1. The V gene's germline CDR1 is SGHRS and CDR2 YFSETQ. The CDR3 runs 17 residues. The trim removed 0 bases at V and 6 bases at J, leaving 13 bases unmatched. The CDR3 protein is CASSLALGQGAKSEAFF. In DNA form, the CDR3 reads TGCGCCAGCAGCTTGGCCTTGGGGCAGGGGGCAAAATCTGAAGCTTTCTTT.

This clonotype occurred a few times. V and J are TRBV20-1 and TRBJ2-7; no definite D call. Per the germline V gene, CDR1 is DFQATT and CDR2 is SNEGSKA (reference sequence). The CDR3 consists of 13 residues. The germline V and J ends were trimmed by 1 base and 6 bases, with 13 bases remaining between them. CDR3 coding DNA: TGCAGTGCTAGAGCCTACAAGCGTACCGAGCAGTACTTC. This sequence encodes CSARAYKRTEQYF.

This clonotype was counted ten times or more. The chain joins TRBV20-1 to TRBJ2-3; the match to TRBD1 covers 8 bases. Trimming cost V 4 bases and J 6 bases; bases outside gene matches: 9. Germline values: CDR1 DFQATT, CDR2 SNEGSKA (reference sequence). This CDR3 has 14 residues. CDR3 DNA sequence: TGCAGTGCTATTGATCCAGGGGGCATGGATACGCAGTATTTT. This translates into CSAIDPGGMDTQYF.

This clonotype has only a few counts. The V gene is TRBV29-1, the J gene TRBJ2-5; D not certain. Trimming pared 4 bases from V and 2 bases from J, leaving 8 bases between. Germline CDR1 is SQVTM and CDR2 is ANQGSEA. This CDR3 region has 12 residues. In DNA form, the CDR3 reads TGCAGCGTTGCAGGTGGACAAGAGACCCAGTACTTC. It encodes CSVAGGQETQYF.

This clonotype was counted between two and nine times. The genes are TRBV28 and TRBJ1-4, with 7 bases identical to TRBD1. V gave up 3 bases and J gave up 5 bases; unmatched junction bases: 6. In germline, CDR1 is MDHEN, CDR2 SYDVKM. This CDR3 has 15 residues. Written as DNA, the CDR3 is TGTGCCAGCAGTTTCACCGGGACAGAAAATGAAAAACTGTTTTTT. This codes for CASSFTGTENEKLFF.

This clonotype has a count of ten or more. The rearrangement joins TRBV5-1 to TRBJ2-3; D remains unclear. V was cut by 6 bases and J by 2 bases, with 13 bases left in between. CDR3 size: 14 residues. Germline CDR1 is SGHRS and CDR2 is YFSETQ. CDR3: CASMGSLTTDTQYF. As DNA, the CDR3 is TGCGCCAGCATGGGAAGCCTGACCACAGATACGCAGTATTTT.

This clonotype was picked up a small number of times. The chain uses TRBV3-1 and TRBJ2-7, with D perhaps matching TRBD2 (5 bases). This CDR3 region has 13 residues. The V gene lost 4 bases and the J gene lost 0 bases, with 7 bases spanning the gap. In germline, CDR1 is LGHDT, CDR2 YNNKEL (reference sequence). CDR3 residues: CASSPRASYEQYF. CDR3 DNA sequence: TGTGCCAGCAGCCCGCGGGCCTCCTACGAGCAGTACTTC.

This clonotype was detected ten times or more. V is TRBV12-3 or TRBV12-4 and J is TRBJ2-1, with 7 nucleotides matching TRBD2. V lost 4 bases to trimming and J lost 5 bases; unmatched junction nucleotides: 5. The CDR3 totals 14 residues. The CDR3 is CASSSSGTNNEQFF. CDR3 nucleotide sequence: TGTGCCAGCAGTTCCTCCGGGACTAACAATGAGCAGTTCTTC.

In its sample, this clonotype was seen a few times. V gene TRBV5-5 combines with J gene TRBJ2-1; D is unclear. The CDR3 spans 14 residues. Trimming cost V 2 bases and J 5 bases, with 11 bases left between them. Germline values: CDR1 SGHKS, CDR2 YYEKEE (reference sequence). The CDR3 sequence is CASSFSQLDNEQFF. CDR3 nucleotides: TGTGCCAGCAGCTTCTCCCAGTTGGACAATGAGCAGTTCTTC. The entire variable domain, with the rest obtained from reference TRBV5-5 and TRBJ2-1, is as follows: DAGVTQSPTHLIKTRGQQVTLRCSPISGHKSVSWYQQVLGQGPQFIFQYYEKEERGRGNFPDRFSARQFPNYSSELNVNALLLGDSALYLCASSFSQLDNEQFFGPGTRLTVL.

This clonotype was seen at least ten times. The rearrangement links TRBV12-3 or TRBV12-4 to TRBJ1-3; D is uncertain. The CDR3 totals 14 residues. Trimming removed 5 bases from V and 2 bases from J, with 10 bases in between. CDR3 DNA: TGTGCCAGCAGTCCGGTGGGCACTGGAAACACCATATATTTT. Translated, it gives CASSPVGTGNTIYF.

This clonotype was seen at least ten times. V is TRBV11-2 and J is TRBJ2-7, with 7 bases lining up with TRBD2. The ends lost 4 bases at V and 3 bases at J; junction bases unmatched: 15. The CDR3 contains 17 residues. Germline lookup yields CDR1 SGHAT and CDR2 FQNNGV. CDR3 nucleotide sequence: TGTGCCAGCAGCTCCCTAAAGAGGGCTAGCGGTGACTACGAGCAGTACTTC. This translates into CASSSLKRASGDYEQYF.

This clonotype was counted ten times or more. The chain couples TRBV11-2 to TRBJ2-1; maybe TRBD2 (5 bases). CDR1 and CDR2 from the germline V gene are SGHAT and FQNNGV. The CDR3 runs to 15 residues. The V gene lost 2 bases and the J gene lost 6 bases, with 14 bases spanning the gap. The CDR3 loop reads CASSLTFHRGNEQFF. The CDR3 DNA sequence: TGTGCCAGCAGCTTAACGTTCCACCGGGGCAATGAGCAGTTCTTC.

This clonotype was seen repeatedly, ten times or more. The chain joins TRBV27 to TRBJ2-3, with 13 bases that match TRBD2. This CDR3 spans 17 amino acids. Germline lookup yields CDR1 MNHEY and CDR2 SMNVEV (reference sequence). V lost 3 bases and J lost 1; bases outside the gene matches: 4. CDR3 loop: CASSFQGLAGGTDTQYF. The CDR3 coding sequence is TGTGCCAGCAGTTTCCAAGGACTAGCGGGAGGCACAGATACGCAGTATTTT.

At least ten counts were recorded for this clonotype. The chain recombines TRBV12-3 or TRBV12-4 with TRBJ1-2; possibly TRBD1 for D (5 bases). Trimming stripped 6 bases from V and 3 bases from J, with 14 bases between. The CDR3 runs 14 residues. Written as DNA, the CDR3 is TGTGCCAGCAGCCGAAGGCCGGGGGACTATGGCTACACCTTC. Protein sequence: CASSRRPGDYGYTF.

This clonotype turned up a few times. The CDR3: CSVHRGPRKTQYF. The CDR3 coding sequence is TGCAGTGTCCACAGGGGGCCCAGGAAGACCCAGTACTTC. The chain uses TRBV20-1 and TRBJ2-5; 9 positions agree with TRBD1. The CDR3 consists of 13 residues. The trim removed 7 bases at V and 6 bases at J, leaving 9 bases unmatched. Germline-derived CDR1 and CDR2 are DFQATT and SNEGSKA (reference sequence).

This clonotype showed up many times. The chain couples TRBV6-5 to TRBJ2-5; 7 nucleotides agree with TRBD2. Germline values: CDR1 MNHEY, CDR2 SVGAGI. Trimming took 2 bases from V and 1 from J; bases not matched to a gene: 1. CDR3 length: 14 amino acids. The CDR3: CASSYGGGQETQYF. The CDR3 DNA reads as TGTGCCAGCAGTTACGGGGGGGGCCAAGAGACCCAGTACTTC.

The chain recombines TRBV20-1 with TRBJ2-5; 8 bases map to TRBD2. The CDR3 has 18 amino acids. Unmatched junction bases numbered 20, after V lost 6 bases and J lost 2 bases. Germline V gene data show CDR1 as DFQATT and CDR2 as SNEGSKA (reference sequence). Here the CDR3 DNA reads TGCAGTGCCATGACCGGGACTAGTAAGGAAGTGAGGCAAGAGACCCAGTACTTC. Protein: CSAMTGTSKEVRQETQYF.

The chain is built from TRBV29-1 and TRBJ1-2; D perhaps matches TRBD1 (5 bases). The CDR3 sequence is 13 residues long. Germline V gives CDR1 SQVTM, CDR2 ANQGSEA. Trimming left V 6 bases short and J 3 bases short, with 14 bases between. CDR3 coding DNA: TGCAGCGTCACCCTAGACAGATACTATGGCTACACCTTC. Its translation: CSVTLDRYYGYTF.

The table lists this clonotype with many counts. The V and J genes are TRBV15 and TRBJ2-1; 7 nucleotides match TRBD2. Germline CDR1 LNHNV, CDR2 YYDKDF (reference sequence). V was pared by 5 bases and J by 8 bases, with 9 bases of the junction left unmatched. The CDR3 consists of 14 residues. The CDR3 protein is CATSSGRAYDEQFF. The CDR3 bases are TGTGCCACCAGCTCAGGGAGGGCCTATGATGAGCAGTTCTTC.

This chain joins TRBV12-3 or TRBV12-4 and TRBJ1-1, with D unresolved. Trimming took 7 bases from V and 0 from J, leaving 9 bases between them. This CDR3 region has 13 residues. CDR3 coding DNA: TGTGCCAGCACCGTGAGGGTGAACACTGAAGCTTTCTTT. Its protein is CASTVRVNTEAFF.

This clonotype was observed at least ten times. CDR3: CASSLTAGQGHQPQHF. The CDR3, as DNA: TGTGCCAGCAGCTTAACGGCAGGGCAGGGACATCAGCCCCAGCATTTT. The chain joins TRBV7-6 to TRBJ1-5; weak D call: TRBD1 (5 bases). The CDR3 covers 16 residues. Trimming shortened V by 2 bases and J by 5 bases, and 16 bases separated the two germline ends. The germline gives CDR1 SGHVS, CDR2 FNYEAQ.

In this sample, this clonotype turned up many times. The V and J genes are TRBV7-2 and TRBJ2-1; D unclear. The CDR3 sequence is 15 residues long. CDR1 and CDR2 (germline): SGHTA, FQGNSA. Trimming removed 4 bases at V and 1 base at J, with 11 bases between. CDR3 in amino acids: CASSSGPISYNEQFF. DNA for the CDR3: TGTGCCAGCAGCTCCGGGCCCATTTCCTACAATGAGCAGTTCTTC.